These 2 T cell receptor beta chains originate from one sample sequenced in a study of T-cell reconstitution after alpha-beta-depleted transplantation in children. Unique molecular identifiers were incorporated when the TCRbeta library was constructed. TCRdb re-called the PCR reads through MiXCR, storing one row per CDR3 protein. The sample holds some 600,000 distinct CDR3 sequences, 10% to 15% seen once. The specimen comprised PBMCs, mostly from graft donor cells, sampled 360 days after TCRalphabeta/CD19-depleted stem cell transplant. Receptors were obtained from a male patient under 18 who had a stem cell transplant for acute myeloid leukemia, so the T cells may come from the graft donor.

This clonotype was picked up many times. The genes are TRBV29-1 and TRBJ2-4; maybe TRBD1 (6 bases). CDR3 length equals 14 residues. Germline V gene sequence: CDR1 SQVTM, CDR2 ANQGSEA. V lost 6 bases, J lost 0 bases, and 12 bases lay in between. The CDR3 loop is CSVTGHLAKNIQYF. CDR3 in DNA: TGCAGCGTGACGGGACACCTAGCCAAAAACATTCAGTACTTC. Together with reference TRBV29-1 and TRBJ2-4, the CDR3 gives the full variable domain: SAVISQKPSRDICQRGTSLTIQCQVDSQVTMMFWYRQQPGQSLTLIATANQGSEATYESGFVIDKFPISRPNLTFSTLTVSNMSPEDSSIYLCSVTGHLAKNIQYFGAGTRLSVL.

This clonotype was recorded a few times. The V call is TRBV20-1, the J call TRBJ2-3; maybe TRBD2 (5 bases). With 1 base removed from V and 10 bases from J, the gap between germline ends came to 12 bases. The CDR3 consists of 12 residues. Germline CDR1 reads DFQATT; CDR2 reads SNEGSKA (reference sequence). CDR3 region: CSARVGSSPQYF. DNA of the CDR3: TGCAGTGCTAGAGTGGGGAGTAGCCCGCAGTATTTT.